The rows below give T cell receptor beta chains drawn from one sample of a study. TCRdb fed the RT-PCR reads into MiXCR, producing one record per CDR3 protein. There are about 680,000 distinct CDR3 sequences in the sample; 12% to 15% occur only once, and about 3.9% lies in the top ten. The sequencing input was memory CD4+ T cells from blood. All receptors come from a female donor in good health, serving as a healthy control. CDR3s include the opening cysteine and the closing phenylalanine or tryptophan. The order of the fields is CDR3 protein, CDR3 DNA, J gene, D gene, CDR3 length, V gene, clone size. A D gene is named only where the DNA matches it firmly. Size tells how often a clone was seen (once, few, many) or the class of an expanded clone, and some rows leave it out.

CDR3 protein: CASSVTITGELFF; CDR3 DNA: TGTGCCAGCAGCGTAACTATCACCGGGGAGCTGTTTTTT; J gene: TRBJ2-2; D gene: NA; CDR3 length: 13; V gene: TRBV9; clone size: NA
CDR3 protein: CAHQNSGANVLTF; CDR3 DNA: TGTGCCCACCAAAACTCTGGGGCCAACGTCCTGACTTTC; J gene: TRBJ2-6; D gene: NA; CDR3 length: 13; V gene: TRBV6-5; clone size: many
CDR3 protein: CAISDSGGSYGYTF; CDR3 DNA: TGTGCCATCAGTGATAGTGGAGGGAGCTATGGCTACACCTTC; J gene: TRBJ1-2; D gene: NA; CDR3 length: 14; V gene: TRBV10-3; clone size: NA
CDR3 protein: CASSQQGGEQYF; CDR3 DNA: TGTGCCAGCAGCCAACAGGGAGGGGAGCAGTACTTC; J gene: TRBJ2-7; D gene: NA; CDR3 length: 12; V gene: TRBV7-2; clone size: many
CDR3 protein: CASSLSKSSGNTIYF; CDR3 DNA: TGCGCCAGCAGCTTGTCTAAGAGCTCTGGAAACACCATATATTTT; J gene: TRBJ1-3; D gene: NA; CDR3 length: 15; V gene: TRBV5-1; clone size: NA
CDR3 protein: CASSLTGESGANVLTF; CDR3 DNA: TGTGCCAGCAGCTTAACTGGAGAATCTGGGGCCAACGTCCTGACTTTC; J gene: TRBJ2-6; D gene: NA; CDR3 length: 16; V gene: TRBV7-3; clone size: NA
CDR3 protein: CASKPGPNSPLHF; CDR3 DNA: TGTGCCAGCAAGCCAGGGCCAAATTCACCCCTCCACTTT; J gene: TRBJ1-6; D gene: NA; CDR3 length: 13; V gene: TRBV6-4; clone size: NA
CDR3 protein: CSAGLAFTNEQFF; CDR3 DNA: TGCAGTGCCGGACTAGCCTTCACCAATGAGCAGTTCTTC; J gene: TRBJ2-1; D gene: TRBD2; CDR3 length: 13; V gene: TRBV20-1; clone size: many
CDR3 protein: CASSGLAGGPDTQYF; CDR3 DNA: TGTGCCAGCTCCGGACTAGCGGGGGGCCCGGATACGCAGTATTTT; J gene: TRBJ2-3; D gene: TRBD2; CDR3 length: 15; V gene: TRBV6-6; clone size: many
CDR3 protein: CASSQDGQVNEQFF; CDR3 DNA: TGTGCCAGCAGCCAAGATGGACAGGTCAATGAGCAGTTCTTC; J gene: TRBJ2-1; D gene: TRBD1; CDR3 length: 14; V gene: TRBV4-2; clone size: NA
CDR3 protein: CASSLAPGASNEQFF; CDR3 DNA: TGCGCCAGCAGCTTGGCCCCGGGGGCCTCCAATGAGCAGTTCTTC; J gene: TRBJ2-1; D gene: NA; CDR3 length: 15; V gene: TRBV5-1; clone size: NA
CDR3 protein: CASSLYTGSSTDTQYF; CDR3 DNA: TGTGCCAGCAGCTTATATACCGGGTCTAGCACAGATACGCAGTATTTT; J gene: TRBJ2-3; D gene: NA; CDR3 length: 16; V gene: TRBV7-9; clone size: NA
CDR3 protein: CASSAGPAHGYTF; CDR3 DNA: TGTGCCAGCAGCGCCGGTCCGGCCCATGGCTACACCTTC; J gene: TRBJ1-2; D gene: NA; CDR3 length: 13; V gene: TRBV9; clone size: NA
CDR3 protein: CASSTPPDRGDQPQHF; CDR3 DNA: TGTGCCAGCAGCACACCGCCGGACAGGGGAGATCAGCCCCAGCATTTT; J gene: TRBJ1-5; D gene: TRBD1; CDR3 length: 16; V gene: TRBV7-3; clone size: few
CDR3 protein: CASSYSGGQEAFF; CDR3 DNA: TGTGCCAGCAGTTACTCGGGGGGCCAAGAAGCTTTCTTT; J gene: TRBJ1-1; D gene: NA; CDR3 length: 13; V gene: TRBV6-6; clone size: few
CDR3 protein: CASIKSLAGSYNEQFF; CDR3 DNA: TGTGCCAGCATTAAATCCCTAGCGGGTAGCTACAATGAGCAGTTCTTC; J gene: TRBJ2-1; D gene: TRBD2; CDR3 length: 16; V gene: TRBV3-1; clone size: few
CDR3 protein: CASKLQVIMNTEAFF; CDR3 DNA: TGTGCCAGCAAGTTACAGGTAATCATGAACACTGAAGCTTTCTTT; J gene: TRBJ1-1; D gene: NA; CDR3 length: 15; V gene: TRBV6-1; clone size: NA
CDR3 protein: CATSRDRAGGPEQYF; CDR3 DNA: TGTGCCACCAGCAGAGATAGAGCGGGAGGGCCTGAGCAGTACTTC; J gene: TRBJ2-7; D gene: TRBD2; CDR3 length: 15; V gene: TRBV15; clone size: few
CDR3 protein: CASSPTGQRHQPQHF; CDR3 DNA: TGTGCCAGTAGTCCAACGGGACAGCGGCATCAGCCCCAGCATTTT; J gene: TRBJ1-5; D gene: TRBD1; CDR3 length: 15; V gene: TRBV19; clone size: NA
CDR3 protein: CAISESQGSSTDTQYF; CDR3 DNA: TGTGCCATCAGTGAGTCGCAGGGGTCAAGCACAGATACGCAGTATTTT; J gene: TRBJ2-3; D gene: NA; CDR3 length: 16; V gene: TRBV10-3; clone size: many
CDR3 protein: CASSLGRGASGANVLTF; CDR3 DNA: TGTGCCAGCAGCTTGGGCAGGGGGGCCTCTGGGGCCAACGTCCTGACTTTC; J gene: TRBJ2-6; D gene: NA; CDR3 length: 17; V gene: TRBV7-2; clone size: NA
CDR3 protein: CASSKLAGGSYEQYF; CDR3 DNA: TGTGCCAGCAGTAAGTTAGCGGGAGGCTCCTACGAGCAGTACTTC; J gene: TRBJ2-7; D gene: TRBD2; CDR3 length: 15; V gene: TRBV6-6; clone size: many
CDR3 protein: CSARVAGQPYNEQFF; CDR3 DNA: TGCAGTGCTAGAGTAGCGGGACAGCCTTACAATGAGCAGTTCTTC; J gene: TRBJ2-1; D gene: NA; CDR3 length: 15; V gene: TRBV20-1; clone size: NA
CDR3 protein: CASGTSAGSVEQYF; CDR3 DNA: TGTGCCAGCGGTACATCGGCGGGATCAGTAGAGCAGTACTTC; J gene: TRBJ2-7; D gene: NA; CDR3 length: 14; V gene: TRBV7-9; clone size: few
CDR3 protein: CASNSRDGTQYF; CDR3 DNA: TGTGCTAGCAATTCCAGGGACGGGACCCAGTACTTC; J gene: TRBJ2-5; D gene: NA; CDR3 length: 12; V gene: TRBV7-7; clone size: few
CDR3 protein: CASSFLSELRNEQFF; CDR3 DNA: TGTGCCAGCAGTTTTCTGTCCGAGCTGAGGAATGAGCAGTTCTTC; J gene: TRBJ2-1; D gene: NA; CDR3 length: 15; V gene: TRBV12-3/TRBV12-4; clone size: few
CDR3 protein: CSVDGGVGRAEAFF; CDR3 DNA: TGCAGCGTTGACGGGGGGGTGGGTAGGGCTGAAGCTTTCTTT; J gene: TRBJ1-1; D gene: NA; CDR3 length: 14; V gene: TRBV29-1; clone size: NA
CDR3 protein: CASSPTGQGVKEQYF; CDR3 DNA: TGTGCCAGCAGTCCCACGGGACAGGGTGTTAAAGAGCAGTACTTC; J gene: TRBJ2-7; D gene: TRBD1; CDR3 length: 15; V gene: TRBV6-2/TRBV6-3; clone size: NA
CDR3 protein: CASSLVPSRGDSNQPQHF; CDR3 DNA: TGTGCCAGCAGCTTAGTCCCGTCAAGGGGTGATAGCAATCAGCCCCAGCATTTT; J gene: TRBJ1-5; D gene: NA; CDR3 length: 18; V gene: TRBV7-2; clone size: many
CDR3 protein: CASSLNWDHPREQYF; CDR3 DNA: TGTGCCAGCAGCCTAAACTGGGACCACCCTCGCGAGCAGTACTTC; J gene: TRBJ2-7; D gene: NA; CDR3 length: 15; V gene: TRBV7-2; clone size: many
CDR3 protein: CASARQGAAYEQYF; CDR3 DNA: TGTGCCAGCGCAAGACAGGGGGCGGCCTACGAGCAGTACTTC; J gene: TRBJ2-7; D gene: TRBD1; CDR3 length: 14; V gene: TRBV9; clone size: NA
CDR3 protein: CSAVRDRSYEQYF; CDR3 DNA: TGCAGTGCCGTCCGGGACAGGTCCTACGAGCAGTACTTC; J gene: TRBJ2-7; D gene: TRBD1; CDR3 length: 13; V gene: TRBV20-1; clone size: NA
CDR3 protein: CAIMGLASYEQYF; CDR3 DNA: TGTGCCATCATGGGACTAGCTAGCTACGAGCAGTACTTC; J gene: TRBJ2-7; D gene: TRBD2; CDR3 length: 13; V gene: TRBV10-3; clone size: few
CDR3 protein: CASNPGTGFTEAFF; CDR3 DNA: TGCGCCAGCAATCCCGGGACAGGGTTCACTGAAGCTTTCTTT; J gene: TRBJ1-1; D gene: TRBD1; CDR3 length: 14; V gene: TRBV5-1; clone size: few
CDR3 protein: CASSVAGEAYGYTF; CDR3 DNA: TGTGCCAGCAGCGTAGCGGGGGAGGCCTATGGCTACACCTTC; J gene: TRBJ1-2; D gene: NA; CDR3 length: 14; V gene: TRBV9; clone size: many
CDR3 protein: CASRNRGRGDTEAFF; CDR3 DNA: TGTGCCAGCAGGAACAGGGGGCGGGGAGACACTGAAGCTTTCTTT; J gene: TRBJ1-1; D gene: TRBD1; CDR3 length: 15; V gene: TRBV12-3/TRBV12-4; clone size: few
CDR3 protein: CASSPTGTYYGYTF; CDR3 DNA: TGTGCCAGCTCACCTACTGGCACCTACTACGGCTACACCTTC; J gene: TRBJ1-2; D gene: NA; CDR3 length: 14; V gene: TRBV18; clone size: NA
CDR3 protein: CSASSSGGSRTQYF; CDR3 DNA: TGCAGTGCTAGTTCTAGCGGGGGGTCTCGGACCCAGTACTTC; J gene: TRBJ2-5; D gene: TRBD2; CDR3 length: 14; V gene: TRBV20-1; clone size: NA
CDR3 protein: CASSLARASGSAYNEQFF; CDR3 DNA: TGTGCCAGCAGCTTAGCACGTGCTAGCGGGAGCGCGTACAATGAGCAGTTCTTC; J gene: TRBJ2-1; D gene: TRBD2; CDR3 length: 18; V gene: TRBV27; clone size: NA
CDR3 protein: CASSLYRRPLGSPLHF; CDR3 DNA: TGTGCCAGCAGCTTGTACAGACGGCCCCTTGGATCACCCCTCCACTTT; J gene: TRBJ1-6; D gene: NA; CDR3 length: 16; V gene: TRBV7-2; clone size: few